This entry is about one T cell receptor beta chain. This sample was included in a study of blood T cell repertoires in COVID-19. The method was immunoSEQ multiplex PCR; TCRdb's version includes in-frame clones alone and lacks a portion of them. The repertoire holds roughly 200,000 clones, with roughly 80% as singletons. This CDR3 is 14 amino acids long. Trimming removed 3 bases at V and 2 bases at J, with 9 bases between. CDR1 is LNHNV, CDR2 YYDKDF, per germline (reference sequence). The rearrangement links TRBV15 to TRBJ2-3; D gene uncertain. This receptor was obtained from a man aged 50-60 years who had recovered from COVID-19. The sample taken for sequencing was peripheral blood. CDR3 residues: CATSSPHPTDTQYF. The CDR3 DNA reads as TGTGCCACCAGCAGCCCCCATCCCACAGATACGCAGTATTTT. The whole variable domain, filled in from reference TRBV15 and TRBJ2-3, reads DAMVIQNPRYQVTQFGKPVTLSCSQTLNHNVMYWYQQKSSQAPKLLFHYYDKDFNNEADTPDNFQSRRPNTSFCFLDIRSPGLGDTAMYLCATSSPHPTDTQYFGPGTRLTVL.